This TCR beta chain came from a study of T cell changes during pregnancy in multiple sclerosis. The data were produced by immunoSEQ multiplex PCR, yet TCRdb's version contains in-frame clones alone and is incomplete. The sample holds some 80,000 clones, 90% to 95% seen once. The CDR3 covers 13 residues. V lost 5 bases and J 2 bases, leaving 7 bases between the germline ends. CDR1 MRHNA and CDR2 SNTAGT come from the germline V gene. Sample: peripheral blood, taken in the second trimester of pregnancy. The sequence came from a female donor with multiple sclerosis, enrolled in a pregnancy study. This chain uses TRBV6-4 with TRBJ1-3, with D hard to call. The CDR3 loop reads CASSPGPGNTIYF. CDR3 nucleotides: TGTGCCAGCAGTCCGGGTCCTGGAAACACCATATATTTT.